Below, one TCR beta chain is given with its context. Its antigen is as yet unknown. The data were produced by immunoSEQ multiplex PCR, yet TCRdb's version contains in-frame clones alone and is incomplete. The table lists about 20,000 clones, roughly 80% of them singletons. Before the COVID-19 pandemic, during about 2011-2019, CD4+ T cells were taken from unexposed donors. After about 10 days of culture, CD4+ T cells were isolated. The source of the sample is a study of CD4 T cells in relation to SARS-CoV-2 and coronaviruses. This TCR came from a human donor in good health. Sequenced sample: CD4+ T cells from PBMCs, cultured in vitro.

The CDR3 bases are TGTGCCAGCAGCCAAGTTGTTCCACCTAGGGAGACCCAGTACTTC. It encodes CASSQVVPPRETQYF. V gene TRBV14 combines with J gene TRBJ2-5, with D hard to call. The V end lost 1 base, the J end lost 5 bases, and 14 bases lay between the germline ends. Germline CDR1 and CDR2: SGHDN and FVKESK. This CDR3 contains 15 residues.